This T cell receptor (beta chain) is drawn from a study of OX40 agonist ivuxolimab in advanced cancers. Study in general: The study reported partial responses in three patients: one hepatocellular carcinoma, two cutaneous melanoma.

Patients were ruled out by autoimmune disease history or systemic immunosuppression. Some clones are missing from TCRdb's copy, which holds only in-frame ones; the method was immunoSEQ multiplex PCR. The table shows 25,000 to 40,000 clones, with around 85% occurring only once. Only one count was recorded for this clone. What it binds is unknown. This CDR3 is built from 14 residues. CDR1 and CDR2 from the germline V gene are SGHNT and YYREEE (reference sequence). V lost 4 bases, J lost 0 bases, and 9 bases lay in between. Whole-study results and caveats: Low levels of normalized T-cell clonal expansion also appeared in some nonresponders. With doses of 0.1 to 3.0 mg/kg, CD4+ and CD8+ blood T cells had undergone clonal expansion by week 6.

This chain joins TRBV5-4 and TRBJ2-3; maybe TRBD2 (6 bases). This TCR was recovered from an adult with an advanced solid tumor such as melanoma, head and neck, liver or kidney cancer. This specimen was CD4+ or CD8+ T cells sorted from blood, taken in a trial of the OX40 agonist ivuxolimab. The CDR3, as DNA: TGTGCCAGCAGCCACAGCGGGAGCACAGATACGCAGTATTTT. Translating it yields CASSHSGSTDTQYF.